The 23 T cell receptor beta chains in this list originate from one sample, sequenced in a study of T cell responses to AZD1222 COVID-19 vaccine. Some clones are missing from TCRdb's copy, which holds only in-frame ones; the method was immunoSEQ multiplex PCR. The data contain 95,000 to 110,000 clones, roughly 92% of them seen just once; the ten biggest clones take up less than 5%. Specimen: peripheral blood, collected on day 0 of AZD1222 vaccination. The receptors here all came from an adult in good health.

V is TRBV6-1 and J is TRBJ1-4, with a tentative D call TRBD1 (5 bases). With 2 bases removed from V and 4 bases from J, the gap between germline ends came to 8 bases. The CDR3 runs 14 residues. In germline, CDR1 is MNHNS, CDR2 SASEGT. The CDR3 sequence: CASSERGFNEKLFF. CDR3 DNA sequence: TGTGCCAGCAGTGAACGGGGGTTTAATGAAAAACTGTTTTTT.

This chain joins TRBV29-1 and TRBJ1-1; D gene unclear. This CDR3 has 14 residues. Germline V CDR1 and CDR2: SQVTM, ANQGSEA. Trimming left V 5 bases short and J 0 bases short, with 13 bases between. The CDR3: CSVRPGLLNTEAFF. The DNA of the CDR3 is TGCAGCGTTCGGCCCGGACTCCTGAACACTGAAGCTTTCTTT.

In DNA form, the CDR3 reads TGTGCCATCCAATTCGGGGTTGGGTCCGGCAATCAGCCCCAGCATTTT. Protein: CAIQFGVGSGNQPQHF. The V call is TRBV28, the J call TRBJ1-5; D gene unclear. Trimming left V 10 bases short and J 2 bases short, with 21 bases between. The CDR3 has 16 amino acids. Germline CDR1 reads MDHEN; CDR2 reads SYDVKM.

The chain combines TRBV9 with TRBJ2-3, with 8 bases identical to TRBD1. Germline assignment: CDR1 SGDLS and CDR2 YYNGEE. J lost 4 bases, V lost 0 bases, and 7 bases had no gene match. The CDR3 covers 16 residues. This chain's CDR3 is CASSVGGQGRADTQYF. The CDR3 DNA sequence: TGTGCCAGCAGCGTAGGAGGACAGGGTCGGGCAGATACGCAGTATTTT.

This chain joins TRBV5-8 and TRBJ1-2; D not certain. The CDR3 runs 13 residues. Germline values: CDR1 SGHTS, CDR2 YDEGEE. Deletions cut 1 base from V and 3 bases from J, with 7 bases between. The CDR3 spells CASSLTKHYGYTF. In nucleotides, the CDR3 is TGTGCCAGCAGCTTGACTAAACACTATGGCTACACCTTC.

V gene TRBV5-4 combines with J gene TRBJ1-1; no definite D call. The CDR3 totals 14 residues. The germline gives CDR1 SGHNT, CDR2 YYREEE (reference sequence). Trimming removed 1 base at V and 10 bases at J, with 17 bases between. In DNA form, the CDR3 reads TGTGCCAGCAGCTTGAATACAGAGACCTCTGGAGCTTTCTTT. Translating it yields CASSLNTETSGAFF.

The rearrangement uses TRBV7-2 and TRBJ2-3, with D unclear. The germline V gene has CDR1 SGHTA and CDR2 FQGNSA. The germline V and J ends were trimmed by 1 base and 4 bases, with 3 bases remaining between them. The CDR3 totals 12 residues. The CDR3 loop reads CASSLEPDTQYF. The CDR3 bases are TGTGCCAGCAGCTTAGAGCCAGATACGCAGTATTTT.

The chain joins TRBV6-1 to TRBJ2-1, with TRBD2 identical over 12 bases. Germline V gene sequence: CDR1 MNHNS, CDR2 SASEGT. This CDR3 has 15 residues. The V gene end was trimmed by 2 bases and the J gene end by 7 bases; junction bases not matched to a gene: 3. CDR3 nucleotides: TGTGCCAGCAGTGAAAATACTAGCGGGAGGAATGAGCAGTTCTTC. Translation gives CASSENTSGRNEQFF.

The rearrangement uses TRBV3-1 (or the pseudogene TRBV3-2) and TRBJ2-2; D is undetermined. Per the germline V gene, CDR1 is LGHDT and CDR2 is YNNKEL (reference sequence). V gave up 5 bases and J gave up 2 bases, with 6 bases separating them. The CDR3 contains 13 residues. CDR3 coding DNA: TGTGCCAGCAGCTGGGAAAACACCGGGGAGCTGTTTTTT. This sequence encodes CASSWENTGELFF.

The chain links TRBV29-1 to TRBJ2-1, with D hard to call. The CDR3 sequence is 12 residues long. Trimming left V 4 bases short and J 8 bases short, with 12 bases between. Per the germline V gene, CDR1 is SQVTM and CDR2 is ANQGSEA. For the CDR3, the DNA is TGCAGCGTTGGTAGTGAAGCGTATGAGCAGTTCTTC. It codes for CSVGSEAYEQFF.

This chain joins TRBV9 and TRBJ2-5, with D perhaps TRBD1 or TRBD2 (6 bases each). V was shortened by 4 bases and J by 1 base, with 29 bases between the two germline ends. This CDR3 region has 20 residues. Germline V gene lookup returns CDR1 SGDLS and CDR2 YYNGEE. CDR3: CASSPRGGTLGAGFQETQYF. CDR3 bases: TGTGCCAGCAGCCCCCGAGGGGGAACACTAGGGGCGGGATTCCAAGAGACCCAGTACTTC.

V usage is TRBV2 and J usage is TRBJ2-2; 8 bases are a match to TRBD2. V lost 7 bases, J lost 7 bases, and 11 bases stayed unmatched. The CDR3 length is 15 residues. Germline values: CDR1 SNHLY, CDR2 FYNNEI. As DNA, the CDR3 is TGTGCCAGCACCGCCGGGACTAGGGGTCGCGGGGAGCTGTTTTTT. Translated: CASTAGTRGRGELFF.

The rearrangement uses TRBV6-5 and TRBJ2-7; 9 bases agree with TRBD1. The CDR3 consists of 14 residues. Per the germline V gene, CDR1 is MNHEY and CDR2 is SVGAGI. Trimming at V came to 7 bases and at J to 3 bases, leaving 7 bases not matched to a gene. In nucleotides, the CDR3 is TGTGCCAGCATCCCCCGGGGACAGGGCTACGAGCAGTACTTC. Residues: CASIPRGQGYEQYF.

V usage is TRBV7-6 and J usage is TRBJ2-7; a weak D match, TRBD1 (5 bases). Germline V gives CDR1 SGHVS, CDR2 FNYEAQ. The CDR3 is made up of 13 amino acids. V lost 5 bases and J lost 6, with 14 bases in between. The CDR3 loop is CASSPRSRGEQYF. The DNA for the CDR3 is TGTGCCAGCAGCCCGCGGTCAAGGGGCGAGCAGTACTTC.

This sequence joins TRBV5-4 and TRBJ2-6, with 7 bases fitting TRBD1. This CDR3 has 15 amino acids. CDR1 SGHNT and CDR2 YYREEE come from the germline V gene (reference sequence). Losses at the gene ends were 2 bases for V and 4 bases for J; bases not matched to a gene: 3. The CDR3 is CASSLQGLGANVLTF. Written as DNA, the CDR3 is TGTGCCAGCAGCTTACAGGGGCTAGGGGCCAACGTCCTGACTTTC.

The genes are TRBV30 and TRBJ2-1; 13 bases map to TRBD2. The CDR3 spans 16 residues. After removal of 3 bases from V and 6 bases from J, the junction contained 8 bases not matched to a gene. Germline V CDR1 and CDR2: GTSNPN, SVGIG (reference sequence). The CDR3 DNA is TGTGCCTGGAGCCTTGGACTAGCGGGGGATTCCAATGAGCAGTTCTTC. Its translation: CAWSLGLAGDSNEQFF. The full variable domain, completed using reference TRBV30 and TRBJ2-1, is SQTIHQWPATLVQPVGSPLSLECTVEGTSNPNLYWYRQAAGRGLQLLFYSVGIGQISSEVPQNLSASRPQDRQFILSSKKLLLSDSGFYLCAWSLGLAGDSNEQFFGPGTRLTVL.

The V and J genes are TRBV29-1 and TRBJ2-7; D is unclear. The CDR3 covers 14 residues. V lost 4 bases and J lost 3, with 16 bases in between. The germline CDR1 and CDR2 sequences are SQVTM and ANQGSEA. The CDR3 loop reads CSVGPDGNFYEQYF. CDR3 sequence (DNA): TGCAGCGTTGGACCCGACGGAAACTTCTACGAGCAGTACTTC.

This rearrangement joins TRBV6-5 to TRBJ1-5; a possible D gene is TRBD1 (6 bases). The CDR3 runs to 13 residues. Germline CDR1 MNHEY, CDR2 SVGAGI. Deletions cut 5 bases from V and 6 bases from J, with 11 bases between. The CDR3: CASSQGRVQPQHF. The CDR3 bases are TGTGCCAGCAGTCAGGGGAGGGTTCAGCCCCAGCATTTT.

The V gene is TRBV11-3, the J gene TRBJ2-2; 11 nucleotides agree with TRBD2. CDR3 size: 15 residues. After removal of 5 bases from V and 4 bases from J, the junction contained 3 bases not matched to a gene. The germline V gene has CDR1 SGHNT and CDR2 YENEEA. CDR3 nucleotides: TGTGCCAGCAGCCCCGGGACTAGCGGCACCGGGGAGCTGTTTTTT. It is translated as CASSPGTSGTGELFF.

The gene calls are TRBV28 and TRBJ2-7, with D possibly matching TRBD2 (5 bases). The V gene lost 6 bases and the J gene lost 0 bases, with 15 bases spanning the gap. The CDR3 is made up of 15 amino acids. Germline CDR1 MDHEN, CDR2 SYDVKM. CDR3 nucleotides: TGTGCCAGCAGCAATTGGGGAGCCAGCTCCTACGAGCAGTACTTC. Translated: CASSNWGASSYEQYF.

The chain links TRBV11-3 to TRBJ1-2, with unresolved D. This CDR3 spans 14 amino acids. Trimming shortened V by 0 bases and J by 1 base, and 6 bases separated the two germline ends. Germline V lookup: CDR1 SGHNT, CDR2 YENEEA. Here the CDR3 DNA reads TGTGCCAGCAGCTTAGATGCGGGTAACTATGGCTACACCTTC. Translating gives CASSLDAGNYGYTF.

This rearrangement joins TRBV19 to TRBJ2-2; 14 bases are shared with TRBD2. Germline V lookup: CDR1 LNHDA, CDR2 SQIVND (reference sequence). CDR3 size: 17 residues. With 1 base clipped from V and 4 bases from J, the junction kept 2 bases outside the gene matches. CDR3 bases: TGTGCCAGTAGTATAGGGACTAGCGGGAGGAGCACCGGGGAGCTGTTTTTT. Translating gives CASSIGTSGRSTGELFF.

This chain joins TRBV28 and TRBJ2-7; the D is unclear. The CDR3 runs to 16 residues. V was cut by 5 bases and J by 9 bases, with 26 bases left in between. CDR1 MDHEN and CDR2 SYDVKM come from the germline V gene. This CDR3 reads CASSPSEAGLSLRQYF. The CDR3 DNA follows: TGTGCCAGCAGTCCCTCCGAGGCTGGGTTGAGTCTTCGGCAGTACTTC.